This T cell receptor beta chain originates from a study of blood T cell repertoires in COVID-19. Turning to the study itself: COVID-19 samples collected from the United States, Italy and Spain covered acute and convalescent phases. In each case, the material was cDNA or gDNA derived from T cells, B-cell-depleted T cells, or PBMCs.

V gave up 5 bases and J gave up 0 bases, with 23 bases separating them. Germline V gene sequence: CDR1 SGHTA, CDR2 FQGTGA. This CDR3 is built from 19 residues. Per the original methods: Nucleated cell number was recorded as an estimate derived from reference gene primer amplification. This table comes from immunoSEQ multiplex PCR, and its TCRdb copy is limited to in-frame clones, with some not included. That table gives V, J and clone size, and the DNA gave D and trimming. The sample lists 200,000 to 300,000 clones, 87% occurring once. What was sequenced was peripheral blood. The chain has TRBV7-3 and TRBJ1-5; D perhaps matches TRBD1 (6 bases). This sequence was found in a woman in her thirties or forties who had recovered from COVID-19. CDR3 DNA: TGTGCCAGCAGCCCCCGTAATCGGGACACCGTCCTTAGCAATCAGCCCCAGCATTTT. It is translated as CASSPRNRDTVLSNQPQHF. The variable domain in full, completed from reference TRBV7-3 and TRBJ1-5, reads GAGVSQTPSNKVTEKGKYVELRCDPISGHTALYWYRQSLGQGPEFLIYFQGTGAADDSGLPNDRFFAVRPEGSVSTLKIQRTERGDSAVYLCASSPRNRDTVLSNQPQHFGDGTRLSIL.